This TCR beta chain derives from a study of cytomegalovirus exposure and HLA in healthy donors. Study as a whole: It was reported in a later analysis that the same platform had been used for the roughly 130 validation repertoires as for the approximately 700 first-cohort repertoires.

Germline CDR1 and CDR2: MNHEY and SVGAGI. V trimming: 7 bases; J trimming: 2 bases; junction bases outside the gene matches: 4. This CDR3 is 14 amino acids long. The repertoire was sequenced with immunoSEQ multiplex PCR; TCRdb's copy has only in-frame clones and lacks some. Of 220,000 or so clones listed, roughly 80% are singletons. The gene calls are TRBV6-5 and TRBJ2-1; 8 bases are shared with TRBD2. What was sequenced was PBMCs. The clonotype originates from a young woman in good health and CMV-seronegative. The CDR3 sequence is CASKISGTYNEQFF. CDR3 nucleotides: TGTGCCAGCAAAATTAGCGGGACCTACAATGAGCAGTTCTTC.